What follows describes a single T cell receptor beta chain. This entry belongs to a study of shared clonotypes between healthy human individuals. This CDR3 has 16 amino acids. There were only Caucasian adults among the donors, and all lived in Nashville, Tennessee. Across several immunoSEQ plates, the genomic DNA of each subset was split evenly. Replicate PCRs run on unsorted PBMC used about 0.3 ug DNA, which was 25,000 to 30,000 T cell genomes. Original processing methods: Owing to the provision of junction-only sequences devoid of quality scores by immunoSEQ, filtering differed. TCRdb's table, derived via immunoSEQ multiplex PCR, lists solely in-frame clones and lacks some. V and J calls and clone size are given by that table; D and trimming were obtained from the DNA. There are nearly 500,000 clones in the sample; over 65% occur only once, and over 10% lies in the top ten.

The material sequenced was PBMCs. The clonotype was recovered from a middle-aged woman in good health. Some clones in this sample may be carry-over from other donors' samples. The chain links TRBV21-1 to TRBJ2-2; the table gives TRBD1 as D, unverified against the DNA. TRBV21-1 is reported as a pseudogene. The CDR3 reads CASSAPDRESTGELFF. CDR3 DNA sequence: TGTGCCAGCAGCGCTCCGGACAGGGAAAGCACCGGGGAGCTGTTTTTT.